This TCR beta chain was found in a study of shared clonotypes between healthy human individuals. Per the study methods: Filtering differed, since immunoSEQ gave only junction sequences and no quality scores. Here immunoSEQ multiplex PCR was the method, and the copy in TCRdb shows in-frame clones only, minus some. That table supplies the V and J calls and clone size; D and trimming were determined from the DNA. The sample has about 470,000 clones, 79% seen once. CDR1 SGHTA and CDR2 FQGNSA come from the germline V gene. Trimming removed 1 base at V and 3 bases at J, with 9 bases between. This CDR3 has 14 amino acids.

This receptor was identified in a woman aged 40 to 55 in good health. Some clones in this sample may be carry-over from other donors' samples. The sample taken for sequencing was PBMCs. This chain links TRBV7-2 with TRBJ1-1; D perhaps matches TRBD1 (5 bases). Written as DNA, the CDR3 is TGTGCCAGCAGCTTAGGACCGGGGGACACTGAAGCTTTCTTT. It codes for CASSLGPGDTEAFF.